The clone carrying this T cell receptor (beta chain) was counted ten times or more. Its matching antigen is unknown. MiXCR was run by TCRdb on the reads, yielding one entry per CDR3 protein. The data hold 60,000 to 70,000 distinct CDR3 sequences, with around 20% observed a single time. The data stem from a study of lung T cells in sarcoidosis with Löfgren's syndrome. Study results and caveats: In alpha-beta pairs, TRAV12-1 favored TRBV2, and their CDR3s were homologous. Shared TRAV12-1 and TRBV2 CDR3 motifs were reported across several patients. The most expanded V genes in Löfgren's patients were reportedly TRAV12-1 and TRBV2.

The V and J ends lost 9 bases and 2 bases respectively, with 9 bases between them. The CDR3 length is 12 residues. Germline assignment: CDR1 MDHEN and CDR2 SYDVKM. The genes are TRBV28 and TRBJ2-3; D uncertain. This receptor was identified in a human donor with sarcoidosis (Löfgren's syndrome or another form), or a control subject (not recorded which). Sequencing was performed on CD4+ T cells from PBMCs. The CDR3 protein is CARNQITDTQYF. The CDR3 bases are TGTGCCAGGAACCAAATCACAGATACGCAGTATTTT.